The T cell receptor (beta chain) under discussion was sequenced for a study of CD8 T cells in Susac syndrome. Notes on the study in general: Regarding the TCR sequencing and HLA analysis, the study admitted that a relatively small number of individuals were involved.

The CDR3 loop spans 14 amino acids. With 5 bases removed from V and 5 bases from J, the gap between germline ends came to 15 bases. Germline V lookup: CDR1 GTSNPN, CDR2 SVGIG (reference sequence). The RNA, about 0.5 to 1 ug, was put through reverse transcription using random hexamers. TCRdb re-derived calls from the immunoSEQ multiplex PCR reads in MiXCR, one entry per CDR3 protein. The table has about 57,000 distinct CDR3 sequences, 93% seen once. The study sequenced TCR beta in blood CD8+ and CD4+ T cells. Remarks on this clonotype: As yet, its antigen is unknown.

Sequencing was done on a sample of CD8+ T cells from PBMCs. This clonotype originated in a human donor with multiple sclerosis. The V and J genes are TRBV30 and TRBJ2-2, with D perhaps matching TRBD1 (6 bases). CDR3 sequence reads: CAWGPGQLTGELFF. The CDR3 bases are TGTGCCTGGGGACCCGGACAGTTGACCGGGGAGCTGTTTTTT.